This T cell receptor beta chain was found in a study of post-analysis software for immune sequencing data. A remark on this clonotype: The antigen is undetermined.

TCR beta cDNA libraries had unique molecular identifiers. Input amounts of roughly 1 to 10 million T cells were used. These gave about 500,000 cDNA molecules, so each molecule approximated one T cell. Via MiXCR, TCRdb re-called the PCR reads, giving one row per CDR3 protein. The data show fewer than 700,000 distinct CDR3 sequences, around 40% seen once. Study outcomes and limitations: Under the F measure, samples that were prepared in one batch clustered strongly together. Diversity measured as normalized Chao1 was significantly lower in multiple sclerosis patients than in controls.

The TCR sequence derives from a girl between 5 and 17 years old with multiple sclerosis. The sample consisted of blood.

CDR3 sequence (DNA): TGTGCCAGCAGCGCACGGGCCGGGAGCCTAGTAGAGACCCAGTACTTC. Translated: CASSARAGSLVETQYF. This chain links TRBV7-2 with TRBJ2-5; weak D call: TRBD2 (6 bases). Per germline, CDR1 SGHTA and CDR2 FQGNSA. This CDR3 has 16 amino acids. Trimming took 5 bases from V and 4 from J, leaving 20 bases between them.